Each of the 31 T cell receptor beta chains below was sequenced from the same sample in a study of blood T cell repertoires in COVID-19 (TCRdb year 2020). Library preparation employed the immunoSEQ multiplex PCR assay. TCRdb took over this immuneACCESS table, retaining in-frame rearrangements with V and J assigned. Such tables are incomplete; in checked studies, under half of the missing clones stem from an unresolved V gene, and the remainder is unexplained. The sample table holds over 100,000 clones, of which roughly 85% were seen once. Approximately 4.2% of the sample is taken by the ten largest. Material: peripheral blood. These receptors were taken from a man aged 40-49 years with acute or convalescent COVID-19.

The rearrangement links TRBV5-5 to TRBJ1-1, with unresolved D. Germline V gene lookup returns CDR1 SGHKS and CDR2 YYEKEE (reference sequence). CDR3 length: 16 amino acids. The V and J ends lost 3 bases and 4 bases respectively, with 19 bases between them. The CDR3 DNA follows: TGTGCCAGCAGCTCTCCCCGGGGTGGGGTGGGCACTGAAGCTTTCTTT. Residues: CASSSPRGGVGTEAFF.

The chain uses TRBV6-6 and TRBJ2-3, with TRBD2 matching 7 bases. There are 12 residues in the CDR3. Per germline, CDR1 MNHNY and CDR2 SVGAGI (reference sequence). J lost 10 bases, V lost 5 bases, and 6 bases had no gene match. The CDR3 nucleotides are TGTGCCAGCAGTCCTACTAGCGCTTCGCAGTATTTT. It encodes CASSPTSASQYF.

The chain combines TRBV18 with TRBJ2-3; TRBD2 matches at 9 bases. Germline V lookup: CDR1 KGHSH, CDR2 LQKENI. The junction had 3 bases not matched to a gene; V was cut back by 3 bases and J by 2 bases. This CDR3 has 15 amino acids. CDR3 nucleotides: TGTGCCAGCTCACCGGCTAGCGGGGACACAGATACGCAGTATTTT. It specifies CASSPASGDTDTQYF.

The chain links TRBV12-3 or TRBV12-4 to TRBJ2-1; a possible D gene is TRBD2 (7 bases). Trimming shortened V by 5 bases and J by 10 bases, and 12 bases separated the two germline ends. The CDR3 consists of 12 residues. CDR3 loop: CASSRGAGEQFF. The DNA for the CDR3 is TGTGCCAGCAGTCGGGGGGCGGGGGAGCAGTTCTTC.

The gene calls are TRBV6-5 and TRBJ1-2; no reliable D call. Trimming removed 0 bases from V and 5 bases from J, with 7 bases in between. CDR1 and CDR2 (germline): MNHEY, SVGAGI. The length of the CDR3 is 13 residues. This CDR3 reads CASSYSPGYGYTF. CDR3 nucleotide sequence: TGTGCCAGCAGTTACTCACCCGGTTATGGCTACACCTTC.

This clone showed up just a few times. The rearrangement joins TRBV9 to TRBJ2-5; 9 bases agree with TRBD1. The germline V gene has CDR1 SGDLS and CDR2 YYNGEE. This CDR3 comprises 15 residues. V shed 4 bases and J 2 bases; nucleotides not matched to a gene: 6. The CDR3: CASSKGDRDQETQYF. CDR3 DNA sequence: TGTGCCAGCAGCAAAGGGGACAGGGATCAAGAGACCCAGTACTTC.

The chain links TRBV12-2 to TRBJ1-5; TRBD1, the table's D call, was not compared with the DNA. TRBV12-2 is shown as a pseudogene. The CDR3 sequence is 18 residues long. The CDR3 DNA follows: TGTGCAAGTCGCTTACTAGCAACAGGGCTTGTTGGCAATCAGCCCCAGCATTTT. Protein product: CASRLLATGLVGNQPQHF.

This clone was seen once. The V and J genes are TRBV9 and TRBJ1-2; D gene ambiguous. CDR3 size: 12 residues. Germline CDR1 SGDLS, CDR2 YYNGEE. Trimming left V 7 bases short and J 0 bases short, with 7 bases between. CDR3 nucleotides: TGTGCCAGCTCGGCGGCTAACTATGGCTACACCTTC. It codes for CASSAANYGYTF.

The chain recombines TRBV4-2 with TRBJ1-3, with TRBD1 matching over 7 bases. CDR1 LGHNA and CDR2 YNFKEQ come from the germline V gene. V dropped 1 base and J dropped 0; count of bases not matched to a gene: 3. The CDR3 is 16 residues long. The CDR3 here is CASSQGDRYSGNTIYF. For the CDR3, the DNA is TGTGCCAGCAGCCAAGGGGACAGATACTCTGGAAACACCATATATTTT.

The gene calls are TRBV14 and TRBJ1-5; D may be TRBD1 (6 bases). The CDR3 has 15 residues. V was trimmed by 7 bases and J by 2 bases, leaving 15 bases between them. Germline-derived CDR1 and CDR2 are SGHDN and FVKESK. The CDR3 reads CASTGQTSGNQPQHF. CDR3 nucleotide sequence: TGTGCCAGCACCGGACAGACAAGCGGCAATCAGCCCCAGCATTTT. Filled out from reference TRBV14 and TRBJ1-5, the complete variable domain reads EAGVTQFPSHSVIEKGQTVTLRCDPISGHDNLYWYRRVMGKEIKFLLHFVKESKQDESGMPNNRFLAERTGGTYSTLKVQPAELEDSGVYFCASTGQTSGNQPQHFGDGTRLSIL.

The rearrangement links TRBV5-6 to TRBJ1-1, with TRBD1 as a possible D gene (5 bases). Germline loops: CDR1 SGHDT, CDR2 YYEEEE. The V end lost 2 bases, the J end lost 4 bases, and 21 bases lay between the germline ends. The CDR3 contains 17 residues. This CDR3 is CASSFISGPRTPTEAFF. CDR3 bases: TGTGCCAGCAGCTTCATCTCAGGGCCCCGGACCCCCACTGAAGCTTTCTTT.

V and J are TRBV11-2 and TRBJ2-2; 7 nucleotides match TRBD1. The CDR3 sequence is 17 residues long. V lost 5 bases and J lost 3; bases outside the gene matches: 12. In germline, CDR1 is SGHAT, CDR2 FQNNGV. CDR3 amino acids: CASSDYWGQTHTGELFF. DNA for the CDR3: TGTGCCAGCAGCGATTACTGGGGACAGACCCACACCGGGGAGCTGTTTTTT.

This clone has a single count. This chain's CDR3 is CASSERLAGGPYYEQYF. The CDR3 DNA reads TGTGCCAGCAGTGAGAGGCTAGCGGGAGGGCCGTACTACGAGCAGTACTTC. V usage is TRBV2 and J usage is TRBJ2-7; 12 bases line up with TRBD2. The CDR3 contains 17 residues. CDR1 and CDR2 (germline): SNHLY, FYNNEI. With V trimmed by 3 bases and J by 3 bases, 9 bases remained unmatched.

This rearrangement joins TRBV30 to TRBJ1-1; tentative D call: TRBD1 (6 bases). This CDR3 region has 14 residues. Per germline, CDR1 GTSNPN and CDR2 SVGIG (reference sequence). The V gene lost 0 bases and the J gene lost 6 bases, with 14 bases spanning the gap. DNA of the CDR3: TGTGCCTGGAGTGTCGGGGCAGGGGCTGCTGAAGCTTTCTTT. Protein: CAWSVGAGAAEAFF.

The chain combines TRBV6-4 with TRBJ1-1, with TRBD1 identical over 9 bases. The germline V gene has CDR1 MRHNA and CDR2 SNTAGT. This CDR3 spans 15 amino acids. The V segment lost 8 bases and the J segment 3 bases; nucleotides outside the gene matches: 10. CDR3 nucleotides: TGTGCCAGCCGGATACAGGGGGCGAGGGACACTGAAGCTTTCTTT. It encodes CASRIQGARDTEAFF.

V and J are TRBV10-2 and TRBJ1-6; TRBD1 might be the D (5 bases). The V end was cut by 3 bases, the J end by 0 bases, with 15 bases between. The length of the CDR3 is 18 residues. In germline, CDR1 is WSHSY, CDR2 SAAADI. The CDR3 here is CASSDVGAWSSYNSPLHF. CDR3 sequence (DNA): TGCGCCAGCAGTGACGTTGGGGCCTGGAGCTCCTATAATTCACCCCTCCACTTT.

The chain joins TRBV7-9 to TRBJ2-5; TRBD2 matches 10 bases. CDR3 size: 15 residues. Germline CDR1 is SEHNR and CDR2 is FQNEAQ (reference sequence). J lost 1 base, V lost 5 bases, and 4 bases had no gene match. In DNA, the CDR3 is TGTGCCAGCAGCGTCTCTAGCGGGGGCCAAGAGACCCAGTACTTC. This sequence encodes CASSVSSGGQETQYF.

This clone appeared once. The CDR3 loop reads CASSRGLVENNEQFF. The CDR3 DNA reads as TGTGCCAGCAGCCGCGGACTAGTTGAGAACAATGAGCAGTTCTTC. The chain is built from TRBV5-8 and TRBJ2-1, with 7 bases fitting TRBD2. This CDR3 is built from 15 residues. Germline trimming cut 4 bases from V and 5 bases from J; bases unmatched to any gene: 9. CDR1 is SGHTS and CDR2 is YDEGEE in the germline V gene.

The rearrangement links TRBV15 to TRBJ1-6; 7 bases agree with TRBD1. CDR1 is LNHNV and CDR2 is YYDKDF in the germline V gene (reference sequence). The CDR3 covers 18 residues. With 0 bases clipped from V and 2 bases from J, the junction kept 7 bases outside the gene matches. CDR3 loop: CATSRDGRGRTYNSPLHF. The DNA for the CDR3 is TGTGCCACCAGCAGAGATGGCAGGGGGAGGACCTATAATTCACCCCTCCACTTT.

V and J are TRBV6-4 and TRBJ2-1, with TRBD2 matching 7 bases. Germline-derived CDR1 and CDR2 are MRHNA and SNTAGT. V dropped 2 bases and J dropped 8; count of bases not matched to a gene: 12. The CDR3 spans 16 residues. CDR3 amino acids: CASSDRTGGSVDEQFF. CDR3 DNA sequence: TGTGCCAGCAGTGACCGAACAGGCGGGAGTGTGGATGAGCAGTTCTTC.

V usage is TRBV7-9 and J usage is TRBJ1-4; TRBD1 aligns across 9 bases. Germline-derived CDR1 and CDR2 are SEHNR and FQNEAQ (reference sequence). The CDR3 spans 19 residues. Trimming took 4 bases from V and 7 from J; bases not matched to a gene: 19. Here the CDR3 reads CASSSQSGTGRDNGEKLFF. CDR3 DNA: TGTGCCAGCAGCTCCCAATCCGGGACAGGGAGGGATAATGGTGAAAAACTGTTTTTT.

The chain combines TRBV10-3 with TRBJ1-2, with TRBD1 as a possible D gene (5 bases). CDR1 and CDR2 from the germline V gene are ENHRY and SYGVKD. The V gene lost 8 bases and the J gene lost 0 bases, with 10 bases spanning the gap. This CDR3 has 13 residues. The CDR3 loop reads CAISAGTNYGYTF. In DNA form, the CDR3 reads TGTGCCATCTCTGCAGGGACTAACTATGGCTACACCTTC.

The genes are TRBV10-3 and TRBJ1-2, with 7 bases lining up with TRBD1. The germline V gene has CDR1 ENHRY and CDR2 SYGVKD. The junction had 7 bases not matched to a gene; V was cut back by 3 bases and J by 6 bases. CDR3 length: 14 residues. Here the CDR3 DNA reads TGTGCCATCAGTGAATATACGACAGGGAATGGCTACACCTTC. This codes for CAISEYTTGNGYTF.

This chain links TRBV9 with TRBJ1-4, with 7 bases identical to TRBD1. Germline CDR1 and CDR2: SGDLS and YYNGEE. There are 15 residues in the CDR3. V dropped 4 bases and J dropped 5; count of bases not matched to a gene: 8. This CDR3 is CASSPNQGGNEKLFF. The CDR3 DNA follows: TGTGCCAGCAGCCCGAACCAGGGGGGAAATGAAAAACTGTTTTTT.

The rearrangement uses TRBV27 and TRBJ2-7; 7 bases are shared with TRBD1. In germline, CDR1 is MNHEY, CDR2 SMNVEV (reference sequence). V lost 3 bases to trimming and J lost 2 bases; unmatched junction nucleotides: 4. CDR3 size: 14 residues. CDR3 DNA sequence: TGTGCCAGCAGTTTGGGGACAGTACCCTACGAGCAGTACTTC. Translation gives CASSLGTVPYEQYF.

This clone has just a few counts. The chain recombines TRBV29-1 with TRBJ1-1; D ambiguous. CDR1 SQVTM and CDR2 ANQGSEA come from the germline V gene. CDR3 size: 14 residues. V lost 3 bases and J lost 3, with 14 bases in between. CDR3 loop: CSVESGFMDTEAFF. CDR3 DNA sequence: TGCAGCGTTGAGTCGGGGTTTATGGACACTGAAGCTTTCTTT.

This clone has just a few counts. This rearrangement joins TRBV3-1 (or the pseudogene TRBV3-2) to TRBJ2-3; TRBD2 agrees at 12 bases. J lost 0 bases, V lost 4 bases, and 5 bases had no gene match. Germline CDR1 is LGHDT and CDR2 is YNNKEL (reference sequence). The CDR3 is 17 amino acids. The CDR3 protein is CASSRRLAGDSTDTQYF. The CDR3 region has the DNA TGTGCCAGCAGCCGCAGACTAGCGGGAGATAGCACAGATACGCAGTATTTT.

The rearrangement links TRBV4-1 to TRBJ1-2; D may be TRBD1 (5 bases). The V gene's germline CDR1 is MGHRA and CDR2 YSYEKL. V was shortened by 5 bases and J by 0 bases, with 13 bases between the two germline ends. The CDR3 is 15 residues long. CDR3 in amino acids: CASSETQETNYGYTF. The CDR3 DNA sequence: TGCGCCAGCAGCGAGACACAGGAGACTAACTATGGCTACACCTTC.

The V and J genes are TRBV19 and TRBJ2-5; weak D call: TRBD2 (6 bases). The CDR3 is 13 residues long. The V gene lost 7 bases and the J gene lost 5 bases, with 14 bases spanning the gap. The germline V gene has CDR1 LNHDA and CDR2 SQIVND (reference sequence). The CDR3 region has the DNA TGTGCCAGTACGGGGGAGACCAGGGAGACCCAGTACTTC. This gives the protein CASTGETRETQYF.

V and J are TRBV4-3 and TRBJ1-1; weak D call: TRBD1 (5 bases). Between the trimmed V and J ends, which lost 4 bases and 3 bases, there was a span of 12 bases. Germline CDR1 is LGHNA and CDR2 is YSLEER. The CDR3 loop spans 14 amino acids. DNA of the CDR3: TGCGCCAGCAGCCCTGCGGACATTGACACTGAAGCTTTCTTT. Residues: CASSPADIDTEAFF.

Comments on this clone: Other DNA sequences in this specimen translate into the identical CDR3. The chain is built from TRBV9 and TRBJ1-6; the match to TRBD1 covers 7 bases. Germline V gene lookup returns CDR1 SGDLS and CDR2 YYNGEE. Unmatched junction bases numbered 7, after V lost 3 bases and J lost 7 bases. The CDR3 sequence is 15 residues long. The CDR3 sequence: CASSGTGTENSPLHF. The CDR3 DNA reads as TGTGCCAGCAGCGGCACCGGGACAGAAAATTCACCCCTCCACTTT.